Below are 20 T cell receptor beta chains sequenced from a single sample in a study of PD-L1 blockade in urothelial cancer. Profiling relied on immunoSEQ multiplex PCR, and the TCRdb table lists in-frame clones only, not all of them. The sample gives roughly 90,000 clones, 90% to 95% of which show up once; over 9% is in the top ten. The input for sequencing was PBMCs, taken around atezolizumab (anti-PD-L1) treatment. The receptor set was obtained from a man between 60 and 70 years old with urothelial cancer.

V usage is TRBV7-3 and J usage is TRBJ1-6; weak D call: TRBD1 (6 bases). CDR1 SGHTA and CDR2 FQGTGA come from the germline V gene. The CDR3 runs 16 residues. With 1 base removed from V and 10 bases from J, the gap between germline ends came to 17 bases. The DNA for the CDR3 is TGTGCCAGCAGCTTAATGACCAGGGGTTCAGGATCACCCCTCCACTTT. Amino acid sequence: CASSLMTRGSGSPLHF.

The chain joins TRBV14 to TRBJ2-3; 7 nucleotides align to TRBD1. Germline lookup yields CDR1 SGHDN and CDR2 FVKESK. Trimming at V came to 4 bases and at J to 1 base, leaving 8 bases not matched to a gene. The CDR3 is made up of 16 amino acids. CDR3 sequence: CASSPQPGTGTDTQYF. DNA for the CDR3: TGTGCCAGCAGCCCGCAACCCGGGACAGGCACAGATACGCAGTATTTT.

The J gene is TRBJ2-3, the V gene TRBV25-1, with unresolved D. Germline-derived CDR1 and CDR2 are MGHDK and SYGVNS. Trimming removed 3 bases from V and 2 bases from J, with 9 bases in between. The length of the CDR3 is 14 residues. CDR3 protein: CASSDRPATDTQYF. In DNA form, the CDR3 reads TGTGCCAGCAGTGACAGGCCCGCCACAGATACGCAGTATTTT.

The V gene is TRBV7-3, the J gene TRBJ2-1; 12 bases match TRBD2. V lost 5 bases and J lost 6; bases outside the gene matches: 5. The CDR3 runs 15 residues. The germline V gene encodes CDR1 SGHTA and CDR2 FQGTGA. CDR3 in amino acids: CASSKTSGRINEQFF. CDR3 bases: TGTGCCAGCAGCAAGACTAGCGGGAGAATCAATGAGCAGTTCTTC.

This clone was found once. The chain joins TRBV19 to TRBJ1-5, with 8 nucleotides matching TRBD1. There are 15 residues in the CDR3. Trimming removed 5 bases from V and 2 bases from J; junction bases left unmatched: 5. Per germline, CDR1 LNHDA and CDR2 SQIVND (reference sequence). In DNA, the CDR3 is TGTGCCAGTAGTCGCAGGGGGCTTGGCAATCAGCCCCAGCATTTT. This translates into CASSRRGLGNQPQHF.

This chain uses TRBV5-4 with TRBJ2-7, with TRBD2 matching over 12 bases. Germline values: CDR1 SGHNT, CDR2 YYREEE (reference sequence). The CDR3 spans 13 residues. The trim removed 0 bases at V and 8 bases at J, leaving 0 bases unmatched. DNA of the CDR3: TGTGCCAGCAGCTTGGGGACTAGCGGGAAGCAGTACTTC. It codes for CASSLGTSGKQYF.

The chain couples TRBV28 to TRBJ2-1, with D maybe TRBD2 (7 bases). This CDR3 comprises 17 residues. V was pared by 6 bases and J by 8 bases, with 26 bases between. Germline assignment: CDR1 MDHEN and CDR2 SYDVKM. CDR3 loop: CASSPDALGGQDDEQFF. CDR3 DNA sequence: TGTGCCAGCAGCCCAGACGCGTTGGGGGGGCAGGATGATGAGCAGTTCTTC. The whole variable domain, filled in from reference TRBV28 and TRBJ2-1, reads DVKVTQSSRYLVKRTGEKVFLECVQDMDHENMFWYRQDPGLGLRLIYFSYDVKMKEKGDIPEGYSVSREKKERFSLILESASTNQTSMYLCASSPDALGGQDDEQFFGPGTRLTVL.

V usage is TRBV2 and J usage is TRBJ2-5; 10 nucleotides line up with TRBD1. This CDR3 is built from 15 residues. V was pared by 6 bases and J by 5 bases, with 9 bases of the junction left unmatched. Germline loops: CDR1 SNHLY, CDR2 FYNNEI. The DNA of the CDR3 is TGTGCCAGCAGGGTGGCGACAGGGGGCGGGGAGACCCAGTACTTC. This encodes CASRVATGGGETQYF.

The chain is built from TRBV30 and TRBJ1-6, with D tentatively TRBD1 (5 bases). Trimming took off 3 bases at V and 8 bases at J, with 14 bases between the two ends. The CDR3 sequence is 14 residues long. Germline assignment: CDR1 GTSNPN and CDR2 SVGIG (reference sequence). The CDR3 here is CAWRRGLQDSPLHF. The CDR3 bases are TGTGCCTGGAGAAGGGGCCTACAAGATTCACCCCTCCACTTT.

This rearrangement joins TRBV11-3 to TRBJ2-4; TRBD1 agrees at 9 bases. The CDR3 sequence is 15 residues long. The V segment lost 0 bases and the J segment 7 bases; nucleotides outside the gene matches: 4. Per germline, CDR1 SGHNT and CDR2 YENEEA. The CDR3 loop reads CASSLETGGDNIQYF. Written as DNA, the CDR3 is TGTGCCAGCAGCTTAGAAACAGGGGGCGATAACATTCAGTACTTC.

CDR3 protein: CASSLEWGGPGELFF. DNA of the CDR3: TGCGCCAGCAGCTTGGAATGGGGGGGTCCCGGGGAGCTGTTTTTT. The genes are TRBV5-1 and TRBJ2-2; TRBD2 matches 7 bases. CDR3 size: 15 residues. CDR1 and CDR2 from the germline V gene are SGHRS and YFSETQ. V shed 0 bases, J shed 6 bases, and the junction held 5 bases outside the gene matches.

The chain links TRBV7-2 to TRBJ2-7; TRBD1 aligns across 9 bases. Germline V gene sequence: CDR1 SGHTA, CDR2 FQGNSA. This CDR3 is built from 17 residues. V dropped 5 bases and J dropped 4; count of bases not matched to a gene: 15. CDR3 amino acids: CASSLASLGTGNYEQYF. CDR3 coding DNA: TGTGCCAGCAGCCTGGCCTCACTCGGGACAGGGAATTACGAGCAGTACTTC.

This clone was picked up one time. The chain joins TRBV7-8 to TRBJ2-2, with D tentatively TRBD2 (6 bases). This CDR3 is built from 16 residues. The germline V gene has CDR1 SGHVS and CDR2 FQNEAQ. V dropped 2 bases and J dropped 2 bases, with 12 bases sitting between them. CDR3 in amino acids: CASSLPSGTNTGELFF. CDR3 DNA: TGTGCCAGCAGCTTACCTTCCGGGACTAACACCGGGGAGCTGTTTTTT. Drawing the rest from reference TRBV7-8 and TRBJ2-2, the complete variable domain is GAGVSQSPRYKVAKRGQDVALRCDPISGHVSLFWYQQALGQGPEFLTYFQNEAQLDKSGLPSDRFFAERPEGSVSTLKIQRTQQEDSAVYLCASSLPSGTNTGELFFGEGSRLTVL.

The rearrangement uses TRBV7-2 and TRBJ2-3; TRBD2 is a possible D gene (5 bases). V was pared by 2 bases and J by 5 bases, with 20 bases between. The CDR3 consists of 17 residues. Germline V gives CDR1 SGHTA, CDR2 FQGNSA. In DNA, the CDR3 is TGTGCCAGCAGCTTATCGAGCGGCCCCGCCCCCGGAGATACGCAGTATTTT. Protein sequence: CASSLSSGPAPGDTQYF.

The V gene is TRBV7-2, the J gene TRBJ2-1; 7 bases match TRBD1. Germline-derived CDR1 and CDR2 are SGHTA and FQGNSA. V dropped 5 bases and J dropped 15; count of bases not matched to a gene: 10. CDR3 length equals 12 residues. This CDR3 reads CASSPDRAKLFF. As DNA, the CDR3 is TGTGCCAGCAGCCCTGACAGGGCCAAGCTGTTCTTC.

The chain links TRBV5-4 to TRBJ2-1, with D perhaps matching TRBD2 (6 bases). CDR1 is SGHNT and CDR2 is YYREEE in the germline V gene (reference sequence). The CDR3 has 15 residues. Trimming took off 8 bases at V and 7 bases at J, with 22 bases between the two ends. In nucleotides, the CDR3 is TGTGCCAGTTCCCCTCAGACTAGTATTAGGAATGAGCAGTTCTTC. Residues: CASSPQTSIRNEQFF. Supplemented by reference TRBV5-4 and TRBJ2-1, the full variable domain reads ETGVTQSPTHLIKTRGQQVTLRCSSQSGHNTVSWYQQALGQGPQFIFQYYREEENGRGNFPPRFSGLQFPNYSSELNVNALELDDSALYLCASSPQTSIRNEQFFGPGTRLTVL.

This clone has a single count. The CDR3 reads CASSLSGGRRPGTDTQYF. CDR3 DNA: TGCGCCAGCAGCTTGTCGGGGGGAAGGAGACCTGGCACAGATACGCAGTATTTT. The V call is TRBV5-1, the J call TRBJ2-3; 7 positions agree with TRBD2. From germline, CDR1 is SGHRS and CDR2 YFSETQ. This CDR3 has 18 residues. V shed 1 base, J shed 1 base, and the junction held 12 bases outside the gene matches.

The chain is built from TRBV4-2 and TRBJ2-3; TRBD2 agrees at 8 bases. CDR3 length: 16 amino acids. J gave up 6 bases and V 0 bases, and 8 bases lay outside the gene matches. From germline, CDR1 is LGHNA and CDR2 YNFKEQ. CDR3 residues: CASSQDPGRGADTQYF. The CDR3, as DNA: TGTGCCAGCAGCCAAGATCCGGGGCGGGGGGCGGATACGCAGTATTTT.

The rearrangement uses TRBV29-1 and TRBJ2-1; perhaps TRBD1 as D (6 bases). The CDR3 length is 13 residues. V was trimmed by 6 bases and J by 0 bases, leaving 9 bases between them. Germline CDR1 reads SQVTM; CDR2 reads ANQGSEA. DNA for the CDR3: TGCAGCGTGAGGACAGACTCCTACAATGAGCAGTTCTTC. Encoded protein: CSVRTDSYNEQFF.

V is TRBV4-2 and J is TRBJ2-1; 9 positions match TRBD1. CDR3 length equals 17 residues. V dropped 1 base and J dropped 0; count of bases not matched to a gene: 4. Germline loops: CDR1 LGHNA, CDR2 YNFKEQ. CDR3: CASSQAVTGGSYNEQFF. In nucleotides, the CDR3 is TGTGCCAGCAGCCAAGCGGTGACAGGGGGCTCCTACAATGAGCAGTTCTTC.